Listed here are 32 T cell receptor beta chains from one sample, sequenced in a study of shared clonotypes between healthy human individuals (TCRdb year 2020). The library was prepared using the immunoSEQ multiplex PCR assay. TCRdb holds this immuneACCESS table with in-frame rearrangements only. Some clones are missing; in checked studies, unresolved V genes explain under half, and the rest has no known cause. Here the sample has about 2,200,000 clones; about 92% occur a single time. Around 1.7% of the sample is held by the ten biggest clonotypes. For the CD8 naive samples, CD45RO-negative cells were positively selected for CCR7, yielding a CD45RA+CCR7+ population from which TemRA cells were excluded. Sequencing was performed on naive CD8+ T cells from PBMCs. In light of the paper, this sample's cell subset or site label describes: CD45RA+CCR7+. The origin of the receptors is a man aged 18 to 29 in good health. Some clones in this sample may be carry-over from other donors' samples.

This chain uses TRBV5-3 with TRBJ1-5, with 10 bases lining up with TRBD1. TRBV5-3 counts as an open reading frame of uncertain function. The J segment lost 0 bases and the V segment lost 4 bases, leaving 10 bases of the junction unmatched. This CDR3 comprises 18 residues. CDR3 nucleotides: TGTGCCAGAAGCAAGCCGACAGGGGGCGAATATAGCAATCAGCCCCAGCATTTT. This sequence encodes CARSKPTGGEYSNQPQHF.

This clone was seen only a few times. J is TRBJ1-1 and V is TRBV16; D is undetermined. CDR1 and CDR2 (germline): KGHSY, FQNENV. This CDR3 comprises 15 residues. V lost 0 bases and J 0 bases, leaving 8 bases between the germline ends. CDR3 protein: CASSQSVIMNTEAFF. In nucleotides, the CDR3 is TGTGCCAGCAGCCAATCGGTCATTATGAACACTGAAGCTTTCTTT. The whole variable domain, remainder taken from reference TRBV16 and TRBJ1-1, is GEEVAQTPKHLVRGEGQKAKLYCAPIKGHSYVFWYQQVLKNEFKFLISFQNENVFDETGMPKERFSAKCLPNSPCSLEIQATKLEDSAVYFCASSQSVIMNTEAFFGQGTRLTVV.

This sequence joins TRBV5-4 and TRBJ2-1, with 13 bases lining up with TRBD2. Losses at the gene ends were 8 bases for V and 5 bases for J; bases not matched to a gene: 4. This CDR3 spans 14 amino acids. Germline-derived CDR1 and CDR2 are SGHNT and YYREEE (reference sequence). The CDR3 DNA follows: TGTGCCAGTGAGGGACTAGCGGGAAACAATGAGCAGTTCTTC. It specifies CASEGLAGNNEQFF.

The chain employs TRBV27 and TRBJ2-5; 10 positions match TRBD1. V shed 4 bases and J 0 bases; nucleotides not matched to a gene: 11. CDR1 and CDR2 (germline): MNHEY, SMNVEV (reference sequence). The CDR3 totals 18 residues. The CDR3 sequence is CASSWARTGGKYQETQYF. In DNA, the CDR3 is TGTGCCAGCAGTTGGGCCCGGACAGGGGGAAAATACCAAGAGACCCAGTACTTC.

This rearrangement joins TRBV6-1 to TRBJ2-4; maybe TRBD1 (6 bases). The CDR3 contains 15 residues. In germline, CDR1 is MNHNS, CDR2 SASEGT. Trimming stripped 6 bases from V and 13 bases from J, with 25 bases between. The CDR3 sequence is CASRALRQQGWVQYF. CDR3 nucleotides: TGTGCCAGCAGAGCCCTCCGACAACAGGGCTGGGTACAGTACTTC.

V is TRBV21-1 and J is TRBJ2-7. TRBV21-1 is shown as a pseudogene. The CDR3 is 13 residues long. CDR3: CASSGDDHPEQYF. CDR3 coding DNA: TGTGCCAGCAGTGGGGATGACCACCCAGAGCAGTACTTC.

The chain combines TRBV27 with TRBJ2-7, with D possibly called TRBD1 or TRBD2 (5 bases each). V lost 8 bases to trimming and J lost 6 bases, with 11 bases between them. The length of the CDR3 is 11 residues. From germline, CDR1 is MNHEY and CDR2 SMNVEV (reference sequence). DNA of the CDR3: TGTGCCAGCGCCGAGGGGTTCGAGCAGTACTTC. Translated, it gives CASAEGFEQYF.

This chain joins TRBV18 and TRBJ2-7, with a possible D match to TRBD1 (5 bases). The CDR3 runs 15 residues. V was trimmed by 1 base and J by 2 bases, leaving 12 bases between them. CDR1 is KGHSH and CDR2 is LQKENI in the germline V gene. The CDR3 reads CASSPQSDTTYEQYF. The CDR3 DNA is TGTGCCAGCTCACCACAATCGGACACAACCTACGAGCAGTACTTC.

This rearrangement joins TRBV28 to TRBJ2-7; 8 bases align to TRBD2. The junction had 9 bases not matched to a gene; V was cut back by 3 bases and J by 5 bases. Germline CDR1 is MDHEN and CDR2 is SYDVKM. The CDR3 is 15 residues long. Written as DNA, the CDR3 is TGTGCCAGCAGTTTTCTTGCGGGGGGTAAGGACGAGCAGTACTTC. Amino acids: CASSFLAGGKDEQYF.

The CDR3 DNA reads TGCGCCAGCAGCTTGGCCCCTACAGGGTACGGTCAGCCCCAGCATTTT. Translating it yields CASSLAPTGYGQPQHF. The chain couples TRBV5-1 to TRBJ1-5; possible D gene TRBD1, 6 bases. With 0 bases removed from V and 6 bases from J, the gap between germline ends came to 16 bases. Germline-derived CDR1 and CDR2 are SGHRS and YFSETQ. The CDR3 totals 16 residues.

This chain connects TRBV11-2 to TRBJ1-2; no firm D call. V lost 0 bases and J 8 bases, leaving 16 bases between the germline ends. This CDR3 region has 15 residues. Germline V lookup: CDR1 SGHAT, CDR2 FQNNGV. This chain's CDR3 is CASSLDGTESTGYTF. CDR3 nucleotide sequence: TGTGCCAGCAGCTTAGATGGTACAGAGAGTACCGGCTACACCTTC.

The rearrangement uses TRBV6-5 and TRBJ2-7; the D is unclear. The germline gives CDR1 MNHEY, CDR2 SVGAGI. V was pared by 10 bases and J by 6 bases, with 16 bases between. This CDR3 is 12 amino acids long. The CDR3: CATKGPDLEQYF. CDR3 sequence (DNA): TGTGCCACGAAGGGTCCAGACCTCGAGCAGTACTTC.

The rearrangement uses TRBV6-1 and TRBJ1-5, with no clear D. The CDR3 covers 14 residues. Germline-derived CDR1 and CDR2 are MNHNS and SASEGT. Trimming pared 6 bases from V and 0 bases from J, leaving 9 bases between. This CDR3 reads CASRSEYSNQPQHF. CDR3 DNA: TGTGCCAGCAGATCGGAATATAGCAATCAGCCCCAGCATTTT.

This chain links TRBV28 with TRBJ1-2; possibly TRBD1 for D (6 bases). The germline gives CDR1 MDHEN, CDR2 SYDVKM. The CDR3 is 13 residues long. The V end was cut by 8 bases, the J end by 5 bases, with 15 bases between. CDR3 DNA: TGTGCCAGCTCAGACAGGAGTGAGTATGGCTACACCTTC. As protein: CASSDRSEYGYTF.

The chain couples TRBV7-9 to TRBJ2-1; 9 nucleotides line up with TRBD2. The J segment lost 6 bases and the V segment lost 5 bases, leaving 11 bases of the junction unmatched. This CDR3 spans 16 amino acids. Germline V gene sequence: CDR1 SEHNR, CDR2 FQNEAQ (reference sequence). The CDR3 sequence is CASSDVSGSRGNEQFF. The CDR3 region has the DNA TGTGCCAGCAGCGACGTTAGCGGGAGTAGAGGCAATGAGCAGTTCTTC. Drawing the rest from reference TRBV7-9 and TRBJ2-1, the complete variable domain is DTGVSQNPRHKITKRGQNVTFRCDPISEHNRLYWYRQTLGQGPEFLTYFQNEAQLEKSRLLSDRFSAERPKGSFSTLEIQRTEQGDSAMYLCASSDVSGSRGNEQFFGPGTRLTVL.

The chain has TRBV27 and TRBJ2-1; D call uncertain. CDR3 length equals 15 residues. Deletions cut 3 bases from V and 0 bases from J, with 9 bases between. Germline values: CDR1 MNHEY, CDR2 SMNVEV (reference sequence). The CDR3: CASSFGQSSYNEQFF. DNA of the CDR3: TGTGCCAGCAGTTTCGGGCAGAGCTCCTACAATGAGCAGTTCTTC.

CDR3 nucleotides: TGTGCCTGGAGTAACCACGAGCAGTACTTC. Translating gives CAWSNHEQYF. V and J are TRBV30 and TRBJ2-7; D not resolved. CDR1 and CDR2 (germline): GTSNPN, SVGIG (reference sequence). The CDR3 spans 10 residues. V was cut by 2 bases and J by 5 bases, with 4 bases left in between. Filled out from reference TRBV30 and TRBJ2-7, the complete variable domain reads SQTIHQWPATLVQPVGSPLSLECTVEGTSNPNLYWYRQAAGRGLQLLFYSVGIGQISSEVPQNLSASRPQDRQFILSSKKLLLSDSGFYLCAWSNHEQYFGPGTRLTVT.

This chain uses TRBV29-1 with TRBJ1-1, with D uncertain. This CDR3 is 12 amino acids long. Germline lookup yields CDR1 SQVTM and CDR2 ANQGSEA. V dropped 2 bases and J dropped 8 bases, with 12 bases sitting between them. The DNA for the CDR3 is TGCAGCGTTGAAACGCGCTTTCGAGAAGCTTTCTTT. Its protein is CSVETRFREAFF.

The gene calls are TRBV11-2 and TRBJ1-3, with no clear D. V was pared by 1 base and J by 2 bases, with 6 bases between. From germline, CDR1 is SGHAT and CDR2 FQNNGV. This CDR3 contains 14 residues. The CDR3 DNA sequence: TGTGCCAGCAGCTTAGCCGTCACTGGAAACACCATATATTTT. Its translation is CASSLAVTGNTIYF.

CDR3 coding DNA: TGCGCCAGCAGCTCGCTAGACAGGCCCTACGAGCAGTACTTC. It translates to CASSSLDRPYEQYF. This rearrangement joins TRBV5-1 to TRBJ2-7, with a tentative D call TRBD1 (6 bases). This CDR3 spans 14 amino acids. Germline V gives CDR1 SGHRS, CDR2 YFSETQ. Trimming left V 3 bases short and J 2 bases short, with 12 bases between. Filled out from reference TRBV5-1 and TRBJ2-7, the complete variable domain reads KAGVTQTPRYLIKTRGQQVTLSCSPISGHRSVSWYQQTPGQGLQFLFEYFSETQRNKGNFPGRFSGRQFSNSRSEMNVSTLELGDSALYLCASSSLDRPYEQYFGPGTRLTVT.

This chain joins TRBV2 and TRBJ2-3; 8 bases align to TRBD1. J was trimmed by 1 base and V by 6 bases; bases with no gene match: 9. Germline V gives CDR1 SNHLY, CDR2 FYNNEI. CDR3 size: 16 residues. CDR3 amino acids: CASSPFRGQGTDTQYF. The CDR3 DNA is TGTGCCAGCAGCCCGTTCAGGGGGCAGGGCACAGATACGCAGTATTTT.

The V gene is TRBV21-1, the J gene TRBJ1-2. TRBV21-1 is assigned pseudogene status. The CDR3 has 12 residues. CDR3 residues: CASSKAGYGYTF. In DNA, the CDR3 is TGTGCCAGCAGCAAAGCTGGCTATGGCTACACCTTC.

The V call is TRBV6-1, the J call TRBJ1-5, with D perhaps TRBD1 (5 bases). Germline CDR1 is MNHNS and CDR2 is SASEGT. This CDR3 comprises 15 residues. The V gene lost 6 bases and the J gene lost 4 bases, with 16 bases spanning the gap. CDR3 DNA sequence: TGTGCCAGCAGCGAGACACCGGGGCGGAATCAGCCCCAGCATTTT. Protein product: CASSETPGRNQPQHF.

This clone was found once. This chain links TRBV27 with TRBJ2-7, with 12 bases lining up with TRBD2. Germline lookup yields CDR1 MNHEY and CDR2 SMNVEV (reference sequence). The CDR3 runs to 17 residues. V lost 3 bases to trimming and J lost 7 bases; unmatched junction nucleotides: 13. The CDR3 DNA sequence: TGTGCCAGCAGTTTGGTTCCCGCTAGCGGGAGGGCCGGGGAGCAGTACTTC. This codes for CASSLVPASGRAGEQYF.

The chain joins TRBV9 to TRBJ1-2, with a tentative D call TRBD1 (6 bases). CDR1 and CDR2 from the germline V gene are SGDLS and YYNGEE. The length of the CDR3 is 17 residues. Trimming cost V 3 bases and J 6 bases, with 24 bases left between them. The CDR3 nucleotides read TGTGCCAGCAGCGCATCTCCCCGGGGGCAGGGCGATCATGGCTACACCTTC. Its translation: CASSASPRGQGDHGYTF.

J is TRBJ2-6 and V is TRBV19; no clear D. Trimming stripped 3 bases from V and 12 bases from J, with 6 bases between. This CDR3 has 11 amino acids. Germline V CDR1 and CDR2: LNHDA, SQIVND (reference sequence). In DNA form, the CDR3 reads TGTGCCAGTAGTATCGCTTCCGTCCTGACTTTC. Its protein product is CASSIASVLTF.

V usage is TRBV6-4 and J usage is TRBJ2-1; 12 nucleotides line up with TRBD2. Looked up from germline, CDR1 is MRHNA and CDR2 is SNTAGT. The length of the CDR3 is 14 residues. The V and J ends lost 8 bases and 9 bases, in that order; junction bases with no gene match: 8. For the CDR3, the DNA is TGTGCCAGCGAAGGACTAGCGGGATTAGGTGAGCAGTTCTTC. Amino acid sequence: CASEGLAGLGEQFF.

The CDR3 here is CASSPIGRSYEQYF. CDR3 DNA sequence: TGTGCCAGCAGCCCGATCGGGCGTTCCTACGAGCAGTACTTC. The chain is built from TRBV7-9 and TRBJ2-7; D unresolved. CDR3 length: 14 residues. CDR1 is SEHNR, CDR2 FQNEAQ, per germline (reference sequence). Trimming removed 5 bases from V and 1 base from J, with 12 bases in between.

This clone was detected once. The CDR3 spells CASPEGEREGSQYF. CDR3 nucleotide sequence: TGTGCCAGCCCTGAGGGCGAGCGGGAGGGTTCCCAGTACTTC. V and J are TRBV27 and TRBJ2-5; 10 nucleotides match TRBD2. Germline V gene lookup returns CDR1 MNHEY and CDR2 SMNVEV (reference sequence). This CDR3 is 14 amino acids long. The junction had 12 bases not matched to a gene; V was cut back by 8 bases and J by 9 bases.

The chain combines TRBV11-2 with TRBJ2-7; 9 bases match TRBD1. Germline V gives CDR1 SGHAT, CDR2 FQNNGV. V lost 5 bases and J lost 4; bases outside the gene matches: 9. CDR3 length equals 15 residues. The CDR3 region is CASSLTTGGVYEQYF. The DNA of the CDR3 is TGTGCCAGCAGCCTGACGACAGGGGGGGTGTACGAGCAGTACTTC.

This rearrangement joins TRBV28 to TRBJ1-2; D unclear. The CDR3 runs to 15 residues. V lost 3 bases, J lost 4 bases, and 15 bases lay in between. Germline CDR1 MDHEN, CDR2 SYDVKM. DNA for the CDR3: TGTGCCAGCAGTTTTTCAAACAACGCCAGCTATGGCTACACCTTC. Encoded protein: CASSFSNNASYGYTF.

This chain connects TRBV15 to TRBJ2-7; D uncertain. The CDR3 contains 15 residues. V was pared by 0 bases and J by 7 bases, with 16 bases between. The germline V gene encodes CDR1 LNHNV and CDR2 YYDKDF (reference sequence). CDR3 protein: CATSRDFSTNGEQYF. In DNA form, the CDR3 reads TGTGCCACCAGCAGAGATTTCTCGACAAACGGAGAGCAGTACTTC.